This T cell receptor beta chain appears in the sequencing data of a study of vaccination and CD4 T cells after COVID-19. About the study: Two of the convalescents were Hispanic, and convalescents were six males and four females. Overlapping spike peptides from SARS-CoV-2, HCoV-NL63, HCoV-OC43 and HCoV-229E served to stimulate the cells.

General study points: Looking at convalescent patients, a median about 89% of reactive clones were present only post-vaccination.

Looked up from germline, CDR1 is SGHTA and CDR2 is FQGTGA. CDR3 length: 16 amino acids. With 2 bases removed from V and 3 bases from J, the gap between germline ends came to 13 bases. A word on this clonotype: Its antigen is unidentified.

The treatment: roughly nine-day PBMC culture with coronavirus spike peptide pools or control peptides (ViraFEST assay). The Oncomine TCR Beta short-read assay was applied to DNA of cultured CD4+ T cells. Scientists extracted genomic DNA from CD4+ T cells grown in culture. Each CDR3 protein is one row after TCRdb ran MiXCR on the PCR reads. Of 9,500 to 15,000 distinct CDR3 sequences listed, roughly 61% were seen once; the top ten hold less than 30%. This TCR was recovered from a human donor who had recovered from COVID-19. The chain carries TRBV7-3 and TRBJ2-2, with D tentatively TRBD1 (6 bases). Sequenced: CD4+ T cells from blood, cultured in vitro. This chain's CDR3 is CASSLGWGRDTGELFF. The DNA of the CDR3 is TGTGCCAGCAGCTTAGGGTGGGGGCGCGACACCGGGGAGCTGTTTTTT.